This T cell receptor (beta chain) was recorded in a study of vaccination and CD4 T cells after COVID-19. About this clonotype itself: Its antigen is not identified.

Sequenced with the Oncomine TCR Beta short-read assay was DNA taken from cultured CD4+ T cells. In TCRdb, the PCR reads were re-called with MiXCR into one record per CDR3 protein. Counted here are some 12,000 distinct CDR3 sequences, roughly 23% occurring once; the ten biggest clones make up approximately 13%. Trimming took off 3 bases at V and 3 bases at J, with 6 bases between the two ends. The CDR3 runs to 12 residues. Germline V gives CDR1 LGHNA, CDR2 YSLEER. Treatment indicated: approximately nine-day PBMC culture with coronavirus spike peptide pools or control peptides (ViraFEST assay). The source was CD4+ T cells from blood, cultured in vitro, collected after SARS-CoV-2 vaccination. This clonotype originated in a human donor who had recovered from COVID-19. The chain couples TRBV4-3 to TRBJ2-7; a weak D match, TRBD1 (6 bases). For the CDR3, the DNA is TGCGCCAGCAGCCAGGACAGCTACGAGCAGTACTTC. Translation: CASSQDSYEQYF.